The following is a T cell receptor beta chain sequence with its context. The antigen it recognizes is unknown. No base qualities exist here, and no much larger clone lies one base off it. This entry belongs to a study of vaccination effects on CD4 cells after COVID-19 (dated by TCRdb to 2021 to 2024). Turning to the overall study: In the ViraFEST assay, PBMC were stimulated with viral peptide pools, and TCR sequencing was then used to find antigen-specific CD4+ T cell clonotypes based on their expansion. SARS-CoV-2 spike-specific CD4+ TCR repertoires were compared before and after mRNA vaccination in COVID-19 convalescent patients and in infection-naive vaccine recipients. A total of 10 COVID-19 convalescent patients and several SARS-CoV-2-naive healthy vaccine recipients were included in the full study. Each participant got two doses of an mRNA SARS-CoV-2 vaccine, either BNT162b2 or mRNA-1273. In the study, cultures from other donors were sequenced using the Oncomine TCR Beta short-read assay on an Illumina iSeq 100. Each well held around 1.9 million PBMC cultured in IMDM containing about 5.5% human AB serum, around 9.3 IU/ml IL-2 and gentamicin, along with roughly 10 ug/ml peptides. Study-wide conclusions, independent of this receptor: In healthy vaccine recipients, vaccine-induced clones were almost all SARS-CoV-2 mono-reactive, with only 1 of 255 cross-reactive with common cold coronaviruses. Only a small number of convalescent patients were included, and no early post-infection timepoints were available, which limited the study. Clones induced by infection and clones induced by vaccination both contracted markedly at late timepoints after vaccination, which fits with T cell responses waning over time.

After approximately eleven days of culture, CD4+ T cells were isolated with the EasySep CD4+ T cell isolation kit. None of the healthy vaccine recipients had a prior SARS-CoV-2 infection, which was confirmed by nucleocapsid antibody tests that came back negative both before and after vaccination. On days 3 and 7, half of the culture medium was replaced with fresh IL-2-containing medium. Each peptide stimulation condition was cultured in triplicate wells unless otherwise noted. PBMC were separated from whole blood using Ficoll-Paque Plus gradient centrifugation and were then either cryopreserved at -140C or used fresh. Genomic DNA was extracted from cultured CD4+ T cells with the QIAamp micro DNA kit. The library relied on the immunoSEQ multiplex PCR assay. DNA from the cultured and isolated CD4+ T cells underwent TCR beta CDR3 sequencing. Concerning the study's data processing: Non-productive TCR sequences were removed and reads were trimmed to the CDR3 region, keeping CDR3s of at least 7 amino acids. Antigen-specific clonotypes were identified using the MANAFEST web app by comparison of expansion in peptide wells against reference cultures. For clones to be considered positive, expansion at FDR<0.05 versus reference and all other wells, an odds ratio above 5, and a frequency above 0.1% in two replicate wells were required. Cross-reactive clonotypes were defined as significantly expanded in SARS-CoV-2 spike wells and in at least one common cold coronavirus spike condition. Levenshtein distance calculated with the stringdist R package was used to assess CDR3 similarity, and unrooted trees were constructed with ape in R 3.6.1. The table comes from immuneACCESS by way of TCRdb, which keeps in-frame sequences with V and J called. Part of the clones is missing from these tables; in studies checked, under half for an unresolved V gene and the rest for unknown reasons. D and trimming were read from the DNA, whereas the V and J calls and clone size are those reported in that table. The sample table contains tens of thousands of clones; only one count was recorded for 65% to 80% of them. Of the sample, 3% falls within the top ten clones.

Taken from cysteine to phenylalanine, the CDR3 has 17 residues. Just the 51-base CDR3 DNA is kept, in frame starting at base 1. V is pruned by 2 bases and J by 4 bases, leaving 8 bases of the junction without a gene match. The germline V gene yields LGHNT for CDR1 and FRNRAP for CDR2. The specimen was CD4+ T cells from PBMCs cultured without peptide, collected before COVID-19 vaccination. The V gene is TRBV12-5 and the J gene is TRBJ2-5, and TRBD1 aligns with 12 junction nucleotides. The source of this sequence is a human donor who received a COVID-19 vaccine. The CDR3 in this case is CASGLYAGTGGSETQYF. The sequence in DNA is TGTGCTAGTGGTTTGTACGCCGGGACAGGGGGCTCAGAGACCCAGTACTTC.